These T cell receptor beta chains were read from a single sample in a study of blood T cell repertoires in COVID-19. Here immunoSEQ multiplex PCR was the method, and the copy in TCRdb shows in-frame clones only, minus some. The sample shows 100,000 or so clones, about nine tenths of them seen only once. Sequencing was performed on peripheral blood. Receptor source: a man aged 50-59 years with acute or convalescent COVID-19. Each CDR3 is given with its conserved first and last residue. The D gene is left open where the match is weak. A row's size may be missing; if present it is once, few, many or a size class.

>TRBV9|TRBD2|TRBJ2-1|few
CASSVVTSGGYNEQFF
TGTGCCAGCAGCGTAGTGACTAGCGGGGGATACAATGAGCAGTTCTTC
>TRBV6-5|TRBD2|TRBJ2-5|NA
CASALAGGPGETQYF
TGTGCCAGCGCTCTAGCGGGGGGGCCGGGAGAGACCCAGTACTTC
>TRBV5-1|TRBD1|TRBJ2-2|NA
CASSLRQGRDTGELFF
TGCGCCAGCAGCTTGAGACAGGGAAGGGACACCGGGGAGCTGTTTTTT
>TRBV19|NA|TRBJ1-5|NA
CASRTRTVSQPQHF
TGTGCCAGCAGAACGAGGACAGTTTCACAGCCCCAGCATTTT
>TRBV15|NA|TRBJ2-1|few
CATSRVDNPYNEQFF
TGTGCCACCAGCAGAGTGGACAACCCCTACAATGAGCAGTTCTTC
>TRBV11-2|TRBD1|TRBJ1-6|few
CASSSSGTGGKSPLHF
TGTGCCAGCAGCTCTTCCGGGACAGGGGGAAAATCACCCCTCCACTTT
>TRBV19|NA|TRBJ1-2|once
CASSNGYGYTF
TGTGCCAGTAGTAACGGCTATGGCTACACCTTC
>TRBV12-3/TRBV12-4|NA|TRBJ1-3|NA
CASSFGSGNTIYF
TGTGCCAGCAGTTTCGGTTCTGGAAACACCATATATTTT
>TRBV6-6|NA|TRBJ2-1|NA
CASSYIYNEQFF
TGTGCCAGCAGTTATATCTACAATGAGCAGTTCTTC
>TRBV7-2|TRBD2|TRBJ2-3|NA
CASSYRSGTSGGPTDTQYF
TGTGCCAGCAGCTACCGATCCGGGACTAGCGGGGGGCCCACAGATACGCAGTATTTT
>TRBV11-3|NA|TRBJ1-2|NA
CASSPTTTANYGYTF
TGTGCCAGCAGCCCGACCACTACCGCGAACTATGGCTACACCTTC
>TRBV2|TRBD1|TRBJ2-7|NA
CASRDRVHEQYF
TGTGCCAGCAGAGACAGGGTCCACGAGCAGTACTTC
>TRBV28|NA|TRBJ1-4|NA
CASSERQETNEKLFF
TGTGCCAGCAGTGAAAGACAGGAAACGAATGAAAAACTGTTTTTT
>TRBV18|NA|TRBJ1-2|once
CASSHDWNYGYTF
TGTGCCAGCTCACACGACTGGAACTATGGCTACACCTTC
>TRBV5-1|NA|TRBJ1-1|NA
CASSGDGQPPEAFF
TGCGCCAGCAGCGGCGATGGACAGCCTCCTGAAGCTTTCTTT
>TRBV6-5|NA|TRBJ1-2|NA
CASRTPGGGGYTF
TGTGCCAGCCGAACTCCGGGGGGGGGTGGCTACACCTTC
>TRBV5-4|TRBD1|TRBJ2-2|NA
CASSTPGTGSSGGELFF
TGTGCCAGCAGCACCCCCGGGACAGGGAGCTCCGGCGGGGAGCTGTTTTTT
>TRBV7-7|NA|TRBJ2-2|NA
CASSLLAENTGELFF
TGTGCCAGCAGCTTATTGGCAGAGAACACCGGGGAGCTGTTTTTT
>TRBV6-2/TRBV6-3|NA|TRBJ2-1|NA
CASSYTGRGLLSSYNEQFF
TGTGCCAGCAGTTACACGGGCAGGGGTCTTTTGAGCTCCTACAATGAGCAGTTCTTC
>TRBV19|TRBD1|TRBJ1-2|NA
CASSPRGQLGGYTF
TGTGCCAGTAGCCCCCGGGGACAGCTTGGTGGCTACACCTTC
>TRBV29-1|TRBD2|TRBJ2-1|NA
CSVASGRNEQFF
TGCAGCGTTGCTAGCGGGAGGAATGAGCAGTTCTTC
>TRBV27|NA|TRBJ1-5|NA
CASSEGGASGQPQHF
TGTGCCAGCAGTGAGGGGGGGGCGTCAGGCCAGCCCCAGCATTTT
>TRBV19|NA|TRBJ1-1|NA
CASSPRLGGRTEAFF
TGTGCCAGTAGTCCCCGATTGGGGGGAAGGACTGAAGCTTTCTTT
>TRBV9|TRBD1|TRBJ2-2|NA
CASSGRQGARGELFF
TGTGCCAGCAGCGGCCGACAGGGGGCTCGTGGGGAGCTGTTTTTT
>TRBV6-1|TRBD1|TRBJ1-2|NA
CASSANDGTGLYGYTF
TGTGCCAGCAGTGCAAATGACGGGACAGGTCTCTATGGCTACACCTTC
>TRBV29-1|TRBD2|TRBJ2-2|once
CSALGRAGELFF
TGCAGCGCCCTTGGGAGGGCCGGGGAGCTGTTTTTT
>TRBV4-2|NA|TRBJ1-1|NA
CASSQDPRLTEAFF
TGTGCCAGCAGCCAAGATCCCAGGCTCACTGAAGCTTTCTTT
>TRBV2|NA|TRBJ1-2|NA
CASSGDPNNNYGYTF
TGTGCCAGCAGTGGAGATCCGAATAATAACTATGGCTACACCTTC
>TRBV15|TRBD1|TRBJ1-2|few
CATSSEVGFRDRTNYGYTF
TGTGCCACCAGCAGCGAGGTGGGGTTTCGGGACAGGACTAACTATGGCTACACCTTC
>TRBV18|TRBD1|TRBJ1-1|NA
CASSPNDRGNTEAFF
TGTGCCAGCTCACCAAATGACAGGGGGAACACTGAAGCTTTCTTT
>TRBV6-5|TRBD1|TRBJ2-2|NA
CASTPRTGDTGELFF
TGTGCCAGCACCCCGAGGACAGGGGACACCGGGGAGCTGTTTTTT
>TRBV5-6|TRBD1|TRBJ1-2|NA
CASVQGALNGYTF
TGTGCCAGCGTACAGGGGGCGCTGAATGGCTACACCTTC
>TRBV2|TRBD1|TRBJ1-2|few
CASLGQGVGYGYTF
TGTGCCAGCCTGGGACAGGGCGTTGGCTATGGCTACACCTTC
>TRBV6-2/TRBV6-3|TRBD2|TRBJ2-5|NA
CASSSGTSGVRETQYF
TGTGCCAGCAGCTCCGGGACTAGCGGGGTCCGGGAGACCCAGTACTTC
>TRBV4-1|NA|TRBJ1-6|NA
CASSQGGGNSPLHF
TGCGCCAGCAGCCAAGGGGGAGGGAATTCACCCCTCCACTTT
>TRBV19|TRBD1|TRBJ2-2|NA
CASATGGGTGELFF
TGTGCCAGTGCGACAGGGGGTGGGACCGGGGAGCTGTTTTTT
>TRBV5-1|TRBD1|TRBJ1-6|NA
CASSSRDRGGSPLHF
TGCGCCAGCAGCTCGCGGGACAGGGGAGGCTCACCCCTCCACTTT
>TRBV27|TRBD1|TRBJ1-3|NA
CASRKGQGSGNTIYF
TGTGCCAGCAGAAAGGGACAGGGCTCTGGAAACACCATATATTTT
>TRBV6-5|TRBD1|TRBJ1-2|NA
CANSYSNQGASGYTF
TGTGCCAACAGTTACTCGAACCAGGGGGCCAGTGGCTACACCTTC
>TRBV6-1|TRBD1|TRBJ1-5|NA
CASSETGGRGRPQHF
TGTGCCAGCAGTGAAACAGGGGGCCGTGGTCGGCCCCAGCATTTT
>TRBV6-6|TRBD1|TRBJ1-2|NA
CASRLSGGAGGYTF
TGTGCCAGCAGATTATCAGGGGGCGCGGGTGGCTACACCTTC
>TRBV6-5|TRBD2|TRBJ2-3|NA
CASSSLAGGTDTQYF
TGTGCCAGCAGCTCACTAGCGGGGGGGACAGATACGCAGTATTTT
>TRBV6-5|TRBD1|TRBJ1-2|NA
CASSHPGTANYGYTF
TGTGCCAGCAGCCACCCCGGGACAGCTAACTATGGCTACACCTTC
>TRBV4-3|TRBD2|TRBJ2-1|NA
CASSQGLAGVNEQFF
TGCGCCAGCAGCCAAGGACTAGCGGGGGTAAATGAGCAGTTCTTC
>TRBV24-1|NA|TRBJ1-1|NA
CATSRTDTEAFF
TGTGCCACCAGCAGGACAGACACTGAAGCTTTCTTT
>TRBV19|NA|TRBJ2-7|NA
CASSSQGWYEQYF
TGTGCCAGTAGCTCACAGGGTTGGTACGAGCAGTACTTC
>TRBV2|TRBD1|TRBJ2-2|NA
CASSNRQGLSGELFF
TGTGCCAGCAGTAATCGACAGGGTCTCTCCGGGGAGCTGTTTTTT
>TRBV6-2/TRBV6-3|TRBD1|TRBJ1-2|NA
CASSPIGGLEFINYGYTF
TGTGCCAGCAGCCCCATAGGGGGCCTCGAGTTCATTAACTATGGCTACACCTTC
>TRBV19|NA|TRBJ1-5|NA
CASSKGFGNQPQHF
TGTGCCAGTAGTAAGGGGTTTGGCAATCAGCCCCAGCATTTT
>TRBV28|NA|TRBJ1-1|NA
CASSTIWGTENTEAFF
TGTGCCAGCAGCACTATATGGGGCACCGAGAACACTGAAGCTTTCTTT
>TRBV19|TRBD1|TRBJ1-5|NA
CASSSSRDRGRVAQHF
TGTGCCAGTAGTAGTTCCCGGGACAGGGGAAGGGTGGCCCAGCATTTT
>TRBV3-1/TRBV3-2|TRBD2|TRBJ2-1|NA
CASSTGGMSYNEQFF
TGTGCCAGCAGCACCGGGGGGATGTCCTACAATGAGCAGTTCTTC
>TRBV19|NA|TRBJ1-5|NA
CASSTRGFNQPQHF
TGTGCCAGTAGTACACGGGGGTTCAATCAGCCCCAGCATTTT
>TRBV11-2|NA|TRBJ2-7|NA
CASSLDRNSYEQYF
TGTGCCAGCAGCTTAGATCGTAACAGCTACGAGCAGTACTTC
>TRBV9|TRBD1|TRBJ1-2|once
CASSERPGQGVSDYGYTF
TGTGCCAGCAGCGAGCGACCGGGACAGGGGGTTTCAGACTATGGCTACACCTTC
>TRBV18|NA|TRBJ2-7|NA
CASSPDSSYEQYF
TGTGCCAGCTCACCGGACAGCTCCTACGAGCAGTACTTC
>TRBV7-9|NA|TRBJ1-4|NA
CASSPGTATNEKLFF
TGTGCCAGCAGCCCAGGGACTGCAACTAATGAAAAACTGTTTTTT
>TRBV18|TRBD2|TRBJ2-5|NA
CASSRPGGGKETQYF
TGTGCCAGCTCACGCCCCGGCGGGGGGAAAGAGACCCAGTACTTC
>TRBV6-2/TRBV6-3|NA|TRBJ2-7|NA
CASSSRGRTRYEQYF
TGTGCCAGCAGCTCCAGGGGCCGGACGAGGTACGAGCAGTACTTC
>TRBV19|NA|TRBJ1-2|NA
CASTMTMGPNGYTF
TGTGCCAGTACTATGACAATGGGTCCGAATGGCTACACCTTC